This T cell receptor beta chain was captured by sequencing in a study of spatial heterogeneity in lung cancer (dated by TCRdb to about 2019). Notes on the research overall: Donors were some 78 patients with early-stage, untreated non-small cell lung cancer from the lung TRACERx cohort. Follow-up PBMC samples were sequenced whenever the samples were available, and the median time to follow-up was approximately 24 months after resection. Beta-chain transcripts were consistently detected in greater numbers than alpha-chain transcripts, which likely reflects a higher abundance of beta-chain transcripts. In the raw uncorrected reads, each unique combination of TCR and UMI appeared more than ten times on average. The study quantitatively compared TCR alpha and beta repertoires across multiple tumor regions, matched nontumor lung and blood in non-small cell lung cancer. TCR repertoire features were related to nonsynonymous mutation counts determined by whole-exome sequencing of tumor tissue. Both alpha and beta chains were TCR-sequenced in 200 or so tumor regions, under 85 matched nontumor lung samples and some 56 PBMC samples obtained at surgery. Overall study outcomes, separate from this receptor: Comparisons of baseline and follow-up blood repertoires included only 15 or so patients. Confirming at a functional level the hypothesis that regional TCRs recognize regional mutations was considered to require additional single-cell paired TCR alpha and beta sequencing. Ubiquitous expanded tumor TCRs showed up in blood more often at tumor resection than at routine follow-up.

The germline V gene supplies CDR1 SGDLS and CDR2 YYNGEE. The CDR3 covers 16 residues, taking in both the cysteine and the phenylalanine. CDR3 DNA is the only sequence kept; it has 48 bases, read in frame from the first base. V and J are truncated by 4 bases and 5 bases respectively, leaving an intervening sequence of 18 bases. The library was produced with 5' RACE. The sample was run on a NextSeq 500. To allow correction of PCR and sequencing errors, the TCR library protocol tagged every TCR cDNA molecule with a unique molecular identifier. Per the authors' processing: TCR identification, UMI-based error correction and CDR3 extraction were performed with Decombinator tools. TCRs above a frequency of 2 per 1,000, corresponding to the top 1% of the tumor frequency distribution, were defined as expanded. Renyi diversity was computed with the R vegan package after each repertoire had been subsampled 100 times to 5,000 TCRs. CDR3 similarity networks were built from amino acid triplet string-kernel similarity, connecting CDR3s with pairwise similarity above 0.82. TCRdb cleaned the public reads at Q25 with fastp, built clones with MiXCR and kept in-frame beta chains. Rows matching on CDR3 protein sequence are summarized as one entry with the most common DNA and genes. Clone size and V and J calls follow TCRdb, not the original study. This sample is represented by roughly 120,000 distinct CDR3 sequences; over 9% of them were singletons. 15% to 20% of the sample lies in the top ten.

Explained via the paper, the time point label denotes: blood at routine non-recurrence follow-up after resection. Whole RNA extracted from tumor and nontumor lung tissue, or from cryopreserved PBMC samples, was used for TCR sequencing without cell sorting. A patient was chosen for TCR sequencing only when enough RNA was available from at least two tumor regions. Concerning this clonotype itself: Its antigen target is currently unknown. No base-level quality is on record; no much larger clone is a single base apart.

The sequence derives from a male donor with early-stage non-small cell lung cancer. Sequencing was performed on PBMCs, taken at follow-up. The chain joins TRBV9 to TRBJ2-2; the D gene is possibly TRBD2, with 6 bases matching. The sequenced DNA: TGTGCCAGCAGCTCGGGGGTAGTAGCCGGAACCGGGGAGCTGTTTTTT. The encoded protein is CASSSGVVAGTGELFF.